This record covers a single T cell receptor (beta chain). The sample belongs to a study of shared clonotypes between healthy human individuals. The assay was immunoSEQ multiplex PCR, and TCRdb's table has in-frame clones only and misses some. The sample contains roughly 1 million clones, about 74% of which appear only once. The J segment lost 4 bases and the V segment lost 5 bases, leaving 4 bases of the junction unmatched. CDR1 and CDR2 (germline): MNHEY, SMNVEV (reference sequence). CDR3 length equals 14 residues. The sequence came from a man aged 18 to 29 in good health. Specimen: memory CD4+ T cells sorted from blood. Subset reported: CD45RA-negative fraction. The V call is TRBV27, the J call TRBJ2-2; the match to TRBD1 covers 7 bases. The chain's CDR3 is CASSPRQGTGELFF. The CDR3 DNA sequence: TGTGCCAGCAGTCCCAGACAGGGCACCGGGGAGCTGTTTTTT.